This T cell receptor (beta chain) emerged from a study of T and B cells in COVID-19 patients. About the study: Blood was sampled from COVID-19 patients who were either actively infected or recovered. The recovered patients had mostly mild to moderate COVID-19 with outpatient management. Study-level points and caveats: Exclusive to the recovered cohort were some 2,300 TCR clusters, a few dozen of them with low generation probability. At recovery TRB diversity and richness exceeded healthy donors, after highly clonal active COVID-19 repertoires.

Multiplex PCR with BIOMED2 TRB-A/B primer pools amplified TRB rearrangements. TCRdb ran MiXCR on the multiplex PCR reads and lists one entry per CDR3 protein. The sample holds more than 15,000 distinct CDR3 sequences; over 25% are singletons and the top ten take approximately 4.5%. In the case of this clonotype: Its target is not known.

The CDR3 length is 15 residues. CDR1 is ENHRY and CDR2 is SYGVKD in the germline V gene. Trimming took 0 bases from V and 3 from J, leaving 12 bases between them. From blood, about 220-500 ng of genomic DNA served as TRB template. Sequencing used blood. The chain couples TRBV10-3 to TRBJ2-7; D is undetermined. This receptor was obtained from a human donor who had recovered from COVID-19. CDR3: CAISESGLGDYEQYF. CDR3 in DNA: TGTGCCATCAGTGAGTCTGGCCTAGGTGACTACGAGCAGTACTTC.